This T cell receptor beta chain was obtained from a study of cytomegalovirus exposure and HLA in healthy donors. The study, taken as a whole, reports: Reportedly, cytomegalovirus status was diagnosed with high sensitivity and specificity.

PCR used 60 Vbeta primers and 13 Jbeta primers. Profiled with immunoSEQ multiplex PCR; TCRdb holds only in-frame clones, not every one. This sample has 130,000 or so clones; 70% to 85% occur once, and the top ten carry 1.8%. CDR1 and CDR2 from the germline V gene are LNHDA and SQIVND (reference sequence). The junction had 7 bases not matched to a gene; V was cut back by 6 bases and J by 7 bases. The CDR3 is made up of 14 amino acids. In regard to this clone: Its antigen is still unknown.

The gene calls are TRBV19 and TRBJ1-5; 9 nucleotides line up with TRBD1. Source material: PBMCs. This sequence was found in a man aged 18 to 29 in good health and CMV-seronegative. The DNA of the CDR3 is TGTGCCAGTAGCAGTGGGACAGGGCTACAGCCCCAGCATTTT. Translation gives CASSSGTGLQPQHF.